These 12 T cell receptor beta chains originate from one sample sequenced in a study of T cells in Graves' hyperthyroidism and ophthalmopathy. RNA transcripts yielded amplified TCR beta CDR3 regions. RT-PCR in the first round (using the HTBI primer set) targeted the TCR CDR3. TCRdb reanalysed the multiplex PCR reads using MiXCR and keeps one entry per CDR3 protein. The repertoire holds around 440,000 distinct CDR3 sequences, with less than 20% as singletons. Material: blood. All receptors come from a woman under 30 with Graves' hyperthyroidism.

The DNA of the CDR3 is TGTGCCAGCAGCTTAGTCTTAGGTCGGCAATATAATTCACCCCTCCACTTT. The encoded protein is CASSLVLGRQYNSPLHF. V usage is TRBV11-2 and J usage is TRBJ1-6; D remains unclear. This CDR3 has 17 amino acids. Trimming stripped 1 base from V and 4 bases from J, with 14 bases between. Germline lookup yields CDR1 SGHAT and CDR2 FQNNGV.

This clonotype was observed at least ten times. V gene TRBV5-8 combines with J gene TRBJ2-3; D uncertain. Trimming removed 0 bases from V and 1 base from J, with 9 bases in between. The CDR3 length is 15 residues. The germline CDR1 and CDR2 sequences are SGHTS and YDEGEE. CDR3 in amino acids: CASSLGYGGTDTQYF. The CDR3 DNA reads as TGTGCCAGCAGCTTGGGGTATGGGGGCACAGATACGCAGTATTTT.

The chain combines TRBV5-5 with TRBJ2-2, with a tentative D call TRBD2 (5 bases). CDR3 length: 14 residues. The V end lost 4 bases, the J end lost 6 bases, and 13 bases lay between the germline ends. Per germline, CDR1 SGHKS and CDR2 YYEKEE (reference sequence). CDR3 coding DNA: TGTGCCAGCAGCCCAAGATGGAGGTCCGGGGAGCTGTTTTTT. Translation gives CASSPRWRSGELFF.

This clonotype occurred a few times. The chain couples TRBV12-3 or TRBV12-4 to TRBJ1-3, with TRBD1 identical over 9 bases. The J segment lost 1 base and the V segment lost 8 bases, leaving 18 bases of the junction unmatched. The CDR3 runs 19 residues. The CDR3 DNA reads as TGTGCCAGCGGGATAACGGGACAGGGACATTCAAGATCTGGAAACACCATATATTTT. Its protein is CASGITGQGHSRSGNTIYF.

About this clonotype itself: A clone one base away is much larger, so this may be a read error. V usage is TRBV20-1 and J usage is TRBJ2-7, with 8 bases matching TRBD1. Germline V CDR1 and CDR2: DFQATT, SNEGSKA (reference sequence). The CDR3 is made up of 15 amino acids. V trimming: 6 bases; J trimming: 2 bases; junction bases outside the gene matches: 12. The CDR3 coding sequence is TGCAGTGCAGGACGGGACAGGCGATACCCCTACGAGCAGTACTTC. Translation gives CSAGRDRRYPYEQYF.

Many counts were recorded for this clonotype. The V call is TRBV11-2, the J call TRBJ1-2, with D maybe TRBD1 (5 bases). The CDR3 has 15 amino acids. V dropped 8 bases and J dropped 6 bases, with 22 bases sitting between them. Germline V gene lookup returns CDR1 SGHAT and CDR2 FQNNGV. CDR3 DNA: TGTGCCAGCCGGAAAACGAGCGCGAGGGGCGATGGCTACACCTTC. This encodes CASRKTSARGDGYTF.

The table lists this clonotype with many counts. V and J are TRBV27 and TRBJ2-1; D is unclear. Germline loops: CDR1 MNHEY, CDR2 SMNVEV (reference sequence). The CDR3 totals 14 residues. Trimming cost V 5 bases and J 6 bases, with 14 bases left between them. The CDR3 DNA sequence: TGTGCCAGCAGTCTCCGCCCTCAGTTCAATGAGCAGTTCTTC. Amino acids: CASSLRPQFNEQFF.

The chain joins TRBV28 to TRBJ2-3; TRBD2 might be the D (6 bases). Germline V gene data show CDR1 as MDHEN and CDR2 as SYDVKM. This CDR3 contains 14 residues. Trimming cost V 5 bases and J 8 bases, with 17 bases left between them. In DNA, the CDR3 is TGTGCCAGCAGTCCCCAGGAGGGATCGGGTACGCAGTATTTT. Protein sequence: CASSPQEGSGTQYF. Full variable domain (missing parts from reference TRBV28 and TRBJ2-3): DVKVTQSSRYLVKRTGEKVFLECVQDMDHENMFWYRQDPGLGLRLIYFSYDVKMKEKGDIPEGYSVSREKKERFSLILESASTNQTSMYLCASSPQEGSGTQYFGPGTRLTVL.

Many counts were recorded for this clonotype. The rearrangement uses TRBV3-1 and TRBJ2-1; D might be TRBD2 (6 bases). This CDR3 is built from 17 residues. Germline CDR1 LGHDT, CDR2 YNNKEL (reference sequence). The V end lost 3 bases, the J end lost 4 bases, and 19 bases lay between the germline ends. CDR3 amino acids: CASSQSAEGRRYNEQFF. The CDR3 region has the DNA TGTGCCAGCAGCCAGAGCGCAGAGGGGAGGAGGTACAATGAGCAGTTCTTC.

The genes are TRBV28 and TRBJ1-5; TRBD1 is a possible D gene (5 bases). The CDR3 is 11 residues long. V gave up 4 bases and J gave up 12 bases, with 10 bases separating them. Germline CDR1 reads MDHEN; CDR2 reads SYDVKM. The CDR3 region has the DNA TGTGCCAGCAGTTCGGGACTGAACCAGCATTTT. Translating it yields CASSSGLNQHF.

In its sample, this clonotype was seen many times. The gene calls are TRBV27 and TRBJ1-5; no definite D call. The germline V gene has CDR1 MNHEY and CDR2 SMNVEV (reference sequence). Trimming removed 2 bases from V and 4 bases from J, with 12 bases in between. The CDR3 runs to 15 residues. CDR3 in DNA: TGTGCCAGCAGTTTAAGGAGGACGGGGAATCAGCCCCAGCATTTT. Translation gives CASSLRRTGNQPQHF.

This clonotype was found many times. V is TRBV7-9 and J is TRBJ1-2, with 8 bases aligning to TRBD1. CDR3 size: 18 residues. The J segment lost 0 bases and the V segment lost 7 bases, leaving 16 bases of the junction unmatched. Looked up from germline, CDR1 is SEHNR and CDR2 is FQNEAQ (reference sequence). The DNA of the CDR3 is TGTGCCAGCATCCCCCTCGAAGACAGGGGCCCTCCTAACTATGGCTACACCTTC. Residues: CASIPLEDRGPPNYGYTF.